The rows below give T cell receptor beta chains drawn from one sample of a study of T cells in localized non-small cell lung cancer. The table came from immunoSEQ multiplex PCR; TCRdb's copy has only in-frame clones and leaves some out. Found here are about 60,000 clones, around 90% of them singletons; the top ten hold roughly 1.9%. The starting material was peripheral blood, obtained before any cancer treatment. Every receptor here comes from a woman aged 40 to 75 with stage I lung adenocarcinoma. Each CDR3 is given with its conserved first and last residue. The D gene is left open where the match is weak. The size field is filled for only some rows; it gives once, few, many or a size class.

J: TRBJ1-2
D: -
size: once
V: TRBV29-1
CDR3: CSVSLGTKGYTF
DNA: TGCAGCGTTTCCCTCGGGACGAAGGGCTACACCTTC

J: TRBJ1-3
D: -
size: -
V: TRBV18
CDR3: CASSTLGPGNTIYF
DNA: TGTGCCAGCTCAACGCTCGGACCAGGAAACACCATATATTTT

J: TRBJ2-3
D: TRBD2
size: -
V: TRBV4-3
CDR3: CASSQDSGLAAPDTQYF
DNA: TGCGCCAGCAGCCAAGATTCGGGACTAGCGGCCCCAGATACGCAGTATTTT

J: TRBJ2-1
D: -
size: few
V: TRBV7-3
CDR3: CASSLGPPFNEQFF
DNA: TGTGCCAGCAGCTTGGGACCACCTTTCAATGAGCAGTTCTTC

J: TRBJ1-2
D: -
size: -
V: TRBV9
CDR3: CASSSGQGFSGYTF
DNA: TGTGCCAGCAGCTCGGGTCAGGGGTTTAGTGGCTACACCTTC

J: TRBJ1-1
D: -
size: -
V: TRBV2
CDR3: CASSESGRSWAEAFF
DNA: TGTGCCAGCAGTGAATCGGGAAGGTCATGGGCTGAAGCTTTCTTT

J: TRBJ1-6
D: -
size: few
V: TRBV5-3
CDR3: CARSLVNGTASSYNSPLHF
DNA: TGTGCCAGAAGCTTGGTTAACGGGACCGCCAGCTCCTATAATTCACCCCTCCACTTT

J: TRBJ1-1
D: TRBD1
size: -
V: TRBV5-1
CDR3: CASSPLTGGASEAFF
DNA: TGCGCCAGCAGCCCCTTGACAGGGGGGGCGTCTGAAGCTTTCTTT

J: TRBJ1-1
D: -
size: -
V: TRBV15
CDR3: CATSRPRGNTEAFF
DNA: TGTGCCACCAGCAGACCCAGAGGGAACACTGAAGCTTTCTTT

J: TRBJ2-3
D: TRBD2
size: -
V: TRBV7-2
CDR3: CASSPRFLGLAGGTDTQYF
DNA: TGTGCCAGCAGCCCCCGATTTCTTGGACTAGCGGGCGGCACAGATACGCAGTATTTT

J: TRBJ2-1
D: TRBD2
size: -
V: TRBV2
CDR3: CASSEADSGSSYNEQFF
DNA: TGTGCCAGCAGTGAAGCGGATAGCGGGAGCTCCTACAATGAGCAGTTCTTC

J: TRBJ2-4
D: -
size: -
V: TRBV19
CDR3: CASSIVQGIRYIQYF
DNA: TGTGCCAGTAGTATTGTACAGGGCATAAGGTACATTCAGTACTTC

J: TRBJ2-1
D: -
size: -
V: TRBV18
CDR3: CASSRSDEQFF
DNA: TGTGCCAGCTCTAGATCGGATGAGCAGTTCTTC

J: TRBJ1-1
D: -
size: -
V: TRBV14
CDR3: CASSQDTGYSAFF
DNA: TGTGCCAGCAGCCAAGACACAGGGTACTCAGCTTTCTTT

J: TRBJ2-5
D: -
size: -
V: TRBV7-6
CDR3: CASIPPAQEQGVLETQYF
DNA: TGTGCCAGCATCCCGCCCGCCCAAGAGCAGGGTGTATTGGAGACCCAGTACTTC

J: TRBJ1-5
D: -
size: -
V: TRBV18
CDR3: CASSPTEGNQPQHF
DNA: TGTGCCAGCTCACCGACAGAGGGCAATCAGCCCCAGCATTTT

J: TRBJ1-1
D: TRBD1
size: -
V: TRBV5-1
CDR3: CASSLDRGSKTEAFF
DNA: TGCGCCAGCAGCTTGGACAGGGGGTCGAAGACTGAAGCTTTCTTT